These 30 T cell receptor beta chains originate from one sample sequenced in a study of blood T cell repertoires in COVID-19. Sequenced by immunoSEQ multiplex PCR; TCRdb stores in-frame clones only, minus some. The sample lists about 190,000 clones, around 83% occurring once. The source material was peripheral blood. These receptors all come from a woman aged 40 to 50 with acute or convalescent COVID-19.

This chain joins TRBV28 and TRBJ1-4; weak D call: TRBD1 (6 bases). V gave up 3 bases and J gave up 7 bases, with 21 bases separating them. Germline loops: CDR1 MDHEN, CDR2 SYDVKM. The CDR3 contains 17 residues. The CDR3 nucleotides are TGTGCCAGCAGTTTGATCGGACGGCTAGGGGGTTTTGAAAAACTGTTTTTT. Protein product: CASSLIGRLGGFEKLFF.

J is TRBJ1-1 and V is TRBV6-5; D gene unclear. V lost 7 bases and J lost 1, with 13 bases in between. This CDR3 has 14 residues. The germline CDR1 and CDR2 sequences are MNHEY and SVGAGI. Here the CDR3 DNA reads TGTGCCAGCACCCAACGGGATTCGAACACTGAAGCTTTCTTT. It yields the protein CASTQRDSNTEAFF.

This clone was recorded only once. The DNA for the CDR3 is TGTGCCAGCGGATGGGGGGATAATTCACCCCTCCACTTT. Encoded protein: CASGWGDNSPLHF. The rearrangement links TRBV6-5 to TRBJ1-6; possibly TRBD1 for D (5 bases). This CDR3 is built from 13 residues. The V and J ends lost 8 bases and 5 bases respectively, with 10 bases between them. Germline CDR1 and CDR2: MNHEY and SVGAGI.

The chain has TRBV19 and TRBJ2-2, with TRBD2 matching over 9 bases. V dropped 7 bases and J dropped 5; count of bases not matched to a gene: 14. The CDR3 sequence is 17 residues long. CDR1 is LNHDA, CDR2 SQIVND, per germline (reference sequence). In DNA, the CDR3 is TGTGCCAGTACCAACCTTAGGGTGAGCGGGAGGACCGGGGAGCTGTTTTTT. It translates to CASTNLRVSGRTGELFF.

This chain uses TRBV9 with TRBJ1-6; 8 nucleotides agree with TRBD1. The V and J ends lost 7 bases and 10 bases, in that order; junction bases with no gene match: 4. This CDR3 is built from 12 residues. Germline-derived CDR1 and CDR2 are SGDLS and YYNGEE. CDR3 sequence (DNA): TGTGCCAGCGGACAGGGCCTATCACCCCTCCACTTT. This codes for CASGQGLSPLHF.

J is TRBJ2-7 and V is TRBV19, with D hard to call. Germline values: CDR1 LNHDA, CDR2 SQIVND (reference sequence). V dropped 9 bases and J dropped 0 bases, with 12 bases sitting between them. CDR3 length: 13 amino acids. Written as DNA, the CDR3 is TGTGCCAGCTCCCTCCACGGCTCCTACGAGCAGTACTTC. Translated: CASSLHGSYEQYF.

Note on this clone: At the DNA level, this CDR3 is encoded by other sequences in the same sample as well. The chain employs TRBV27 and TRBJ1-5; perhaps TRBD1 as D (5 bases). Trimming removed 2 bases at V and 2 bases at J, with 7 bases between. The germline CDR1 and CDR2 sequences are MNHEY and SMNVEV (reference sequence). This CDR3 has 14 residues. In nucleotides, the CDR3 is TGTGCCAGCAGTTTAAGGGGTGGCAATCAGCCCCAGCATTTT. The encoded protein is CASSLRGGNQPQHF.

The genes are TRBV19 and TRBJ1-5, with D possibly being TRBD1 (5 bases). The V gene lost 3 bases and the J gene lost 4 bases, with 16 bases spanning the gap. Germline V gives CDR1 LNHDA, CDR2 SQIVND (reference sequence). CDR3 length: 16 residues. The CDR3 coding sequence is TGTGCCAGTAGTATGAGAGACAGCCAGAATAATCAGCCCCAGCATTTT. Its translation is CASSMRDSQNNQPQHF.

The rearrangement joins TRBV6-5 to TRBJ2-7, with TRBD1 matching 7 bases. V was clipped by 0 bases and J by 2 bases; unmatched bases: 4. The CDR3 covers 15 residues. Germline-derived CDR1 and CDR2 are MNHEY and SVGAGI. CDR3 DNA: TGTGCCAGCAGTTACTCGGGACAGAGCCCCTACGAGCAGTACTTC. Its translation is CASSYSGQSPYEQYF.

This chain connects TRBV4-2 to TRBJ1-1; D might be TRBD1 (6 bases). This CDR3 comprises 14 residues. V was pared by 2 bases and J by 8 bases, with 15 bases between. Per germline, CDR1 LGHNA and CDR2 YNFKEQ. CDR3 loop: CASSQSNRDWEAFF. The CDR3 nucleotides read TGTGCCAGCAGCCAAAGCAACAGGGATTGGGAAGCTTTCTTT.

J is TRBJ2-3 and V is TRBV28, with a weak D call TRBD2 (7 bases). Germline values: CDR1 MDHEN, CDR2 SYDVKM. V was pared by 5 bases and J by 0 bases, with 15 bases between. There are 16 residues in the CDR3. For the CDR3, the DNA is TGTGCCAGCAGTACCCCCGGGGGGCTTAGCACAGATACGCAGTATTTT. It specifies CASSTPGGLSTDTQYF.

This clone was seen just once. V is TRBV9 and J is TRBJ1-5, with TRBD1 as a possible D gene (5 bases). This CDR3 has 14 amino acids. V gave up 1 base and J gave up 3 bases, with 8 bases separating them. The V gene's germline CDR1 is SGDLS and CDR2 YYNGEE. The CDR3 DNA is TGTGCCAGCAGCGTATGGGGCACCAATCAGCCCCAGCATTTT. Translating gives CASSVWGTNQPQHF. Full variable domain (outside the CDR3, taken from reference TRBV9 and TRBJ1-5): DSGVTQTPKHLITATGQRVTLRCSPRSGDLSVYWYQQSLDQGLQFLIQYYNGEERAKGNILERFSAQQFPDLHSELNLSSLELGDSALYFCASSVWGTNQPQHFGDGTRLSIL.

The rearrangement uses TRBV6-5 and TRBJ1-4; 8 nucleotides align to TRBD1. This CDR3 region has 14 residues. CDR1 is MNHEY, CDR2 SVGAGI, per germline. The V gene end was trimmed by 5 bases and the J gene end by 6 bases; junction bases not matched to a gene: 5. CDR3 sequence reads: CASSQQGGHEKLFF. In DNA, the CDR3 is TGTGCCAGCAGTCAACAGGGGGGACATGAAAAACTGTTTTTT.

The chain has TRBV5-1 and TRBJ2-2; the match to TRBD1 covers 8 bases. The trim removed 0 bases at V and 5 bases at J, leaving 3 bases unmatched. Germline V CDR1 and CDR2: SGHRS, YFSETQ. This CDR3 is 15 amino acids long. CDR3 region: CASSLVQGGTGELFF. The CDR3 nucleotides read TGCGCCAGCAGCTTGGTACAGGGGGGAACCGGGGAGCTGTTTTTT.

The chain couples TRBV19 to TRBJ1-2, with TRBD1 matching over 9 bases. In germline, CDR1 is LNHDA, CDR2 SQIVND (reference sequence). The ends lost 6 bases at V and 6 bases at J; junction bases unmatched: 8. This CDR3 comprises 14 residues. The CDR3 sequence: CASSIKQGADGYTF. The CDR3 DNA follows: TGTGCCAGTAGCATTAAACAGGGGGCTGATGGCTACACCTTC.

V and J are TRBV4-2 and TRBJ2-1; D possibly corresponds to TRBD2 (5 bases). The V gene lost 1 base and the J gene lost 8 bases, with 12 bases spanning the gap. Germline V gene sequence: CDR1 LGHNA, CDR2 YNFKEQ. This CDR3 region has 14 residues. DNA for the CDR3: TGTGCCAGCAGCCAAGTATACGTTAGCGATGAGCAGTTCTTC. Protein: CASSQVYVSDEQFF.

The table lists this clone with a count of one. The chain carries TRBV15 and TRBJ1-5; no firm D call. This CDR3 region has 15 residues. The V gene lost 0 bases and the J gene lost 5 bases, with 11 bases spanning the gap. Germline-derived CDR1 and CDR2 are LNHNV and YYDKDF (reference sequence). The CDR3 DNA follows: TGTGCCACCAGCAGAGATCAGGTTTTCGATCAGCCCCAGCATTTT. This codes for CATSRDQVFDQPQHF.

CDR3 sequence: CASSLRLRLRGLYTEAFF. As DNA, the CDR3 is TGTGCCAGCAGTTTAAGGTTAAGGCTCAGGGGATTGTACACTGAAGCTTTCTTT. J is TRBJ1-1 and V is TRBV27; D is perhaps TRBD1 (6 bases). Germline loops: CDR1 MNHEY, CDR2 SMNVEV (reference sequence). Deletions cut 2 bases from V and 3 bases from J, with 22 bases between. The CDR3 sequence is 18 residues long.

This chain uses TRBV5-1 with TRBJ1-2; D is ambiguous. The length of the CDR3 is 13 residues. The germline V gene has CDR1 SGHRS and CDR2 YFSETQ. The germline V and J ends were trimmed by 1 base and 8 bases, with 12 bases remaining between them. The DNA for the CDR3 is TGCGCCAGCAGCTTGACATCGAGCGGGGGCTACACCTTC. Protein product: CASSLTSSGGYTF.

The CDR3 sequence is CASSPQGQGLYEQYF. CDR3 sequence (DNA): TGCGCCAGCAGCCCACAGGGACAGGGACTCTACGAGCAGTACTTC. V is TRBV5-1 and J is TRBJ2-7, with 9 bases fitting TRBD1. The V segment lost 4 bases and the J segment 3 bases; nucleotides outside the gene matches: 8. Germline V gives CDR1 SGHRS, CDR2 YFSETQ. The CDR3 has 15 residues.

The chain joins TRBV9 to TRBJ1-2; 8 bases agree with TRBD1. CDR3 size: 14 residues. The V and J ends lost 4 bases and 8 bases, in that order; junction bases with no gene match: 10. CDR1 is SGDLS, CDR2 YYNGEE, per germline. CDR3 bases: TGTGCCAGCAGCTCAGAGGCACAGGGGGGAGGCTACACCTTC. It encodes CASSSEAQGGGYTF.

In this sample, this clone turned up a few times. V gene TRBV27 combines with J gene TRBJ1-4, with a possible D match to TRBD1 (6 bases). CDR1 is MNHEY, CDR2 SMNVEV, per germline (reference sequence). V shed 2 bases and J shed 5 bases, with 6 bases lying between them. The CDR3 loop spans 13 amino acids. The CDR3 loop is CASSLQGNEKLFF. CDR3 bases: TGTGCCAGCAGTTTACAGGGGAATGAAAAACTGTTTTTT.

The chain carries TRBV2 and TRBJ1-3; D not certain. Germline V gene lookup returns CDR1 SNHLY and CDR2 FYNNEI. Trimming removed 6 bases from V and 9 bases from J, with 12 bases in between. The CDR3 extends over 12 amino acids. Written as DNA, the CDR3 is TGTGCCAGCAGGATTGTCGCAGGCACCATATATTTT. It codes for CASRIVAGTIYF.

The V gene is TRBV27, the J gene TRBJ2-3; 9 positions agree with TRBD2. The V segment lost 1 base and the J segment 2 bases; nucleotides outside the gene matches: 4. This CDR3 has 16 amino acids. From germline, CDR1 is MNHEY and CDR2 SMNVEV (reference sequence). The CDR3 DNA sequence: TGTGCCAGCAGTTTATTGGCTAGCGGGATCACAGATACGCAGTATTTT. Translated: CASSLLASGITDTQYF.

The rearrangement links TRBV24-1 to TRBJ2-3, with D tentatively TRBD2 (5 bases). The CDR3 length is 18 residues. Germline V gene data show CDR1 as KGHDR and CDR2 as SFDVKD. The V end was cut by 1 base, the J end by 6 bases, with 22 bases between. The CDR3 DNA reads as TGTGCCACCAGTGATTTTACGGTAGCGTGGATATCCGCGGATACGCAGTATTTT. It specifies CATSDFTVAWISADTQYF.

The V and J genes are TRBV2 and TRBJ2-5, with D tentatively TRBD2 (6 bases). Trimming left V 1 base short and J 9 bases short, with 9 bases between. CDR3 length equals 12 residues. Germline V gene sequence: CDR1 SNHLY, CDR2 FYNNEI. The CDR3 DNA reads TGTGCCAGCAGTGAAGAGGGACTGCCCCAGTACTTC. Translation gives CASSEEGLPQYF.

The rearrangement links TRBV12-3 or TRBV12-4 to TRBJ2-1; 10 nucleotides match TRBD1. Trimming removed 8 bases from V and 8 bases from J; junction bases left unmatched: 6. CDR3 length equals 13 residues. The CDR3 DNA reads TGTGCCAGCGGGGGGACAGGGGTACATGAGCAGTTCTTC. As protein: CASGGTGVHEQFF.

This clone was found a few times. In DNA, the CDR3 is TGTGCCAGCAGCTTAGAGGGGCGTCGGGGCTACACCTTC. It specifies CASSLEGRRGYTF. The J gene is TRBJ1-2, the V gene TRBV7-2, with D possibly being TRBD1 (5 bases). Trimming left V 1 base short and J 8 bases short, with 11 bases between. In germline, CDR1 is SGHTA, CDR2 FQGNSA. The CDR3 is 13 amino acids. Supplemented by reference TRBV7-2 and TRBJ1-2, the full variable domain reads GAGVSQSPSNKVTEKGKDVELRCDPISGHTALYWYRQSLGQGLEFLIYFQGNSAPDKSGLPSDRFSAERTGGSVSTLTIQRTQQEDSAVYLCASSLEGRRGYTFGSGTRLTVV.

The chain recombines TRBV6-5 with TRBJ1-1; D call uncertain. The CDR3 consists of 13 residues. Germline V gene data show CDR1 as MNHEY and CDR2 as SVGAGI. Trimming removed 2 bases at V and 5 bases at J, with 9 bases between. The DNA of the CDR3 is TGTGCCAGCAGTTACAGTGGCGGTACTGAAGCTTTCTTT. It encodes CASSYSGGTEAFF.

The V and J genes are TRBV2 and TRBJ2-7, with 11 positions matching TRBD1. The CDR3 sequence is 14 residues long. The trim removed 6 bases at V and 7 bases at J, leaving 8 bases unmatched. The germline V gene encodes CDR1 SNHLY and CDR2 FYNNEI. The CDR3 bases are TGTGCCAGCAGCGCGGGACAGGGGGTGAGGGAGCAGTACTTC. Translation: CASSAGQGVREQYF.